This entry lists 2 T cell receptor beta chains sequenced from one sample in a study of blood T cell repertoires in COVID-19. This table comes from immunoSEQ multiplex PCR, and its TCRdb copy is limited to in-frame clones, with some not included. The sample consists of over 200,000 clones, about nine tenths of them appearing once. The sequenced sample was peripheral blood. The receptor set was obtained from a man aged 45-65 years with COVID-19, enrolled during active disease.

V and J are TRBV6-5 and TRBJ1-5, with 8 nucleotides matching TRBD1. Germline V CDR1 and CDR2: MNHEY, SVGAGI. The CDR3 sequence is 15 residues long. V dropped 5 bases and J dropped 7; count of bases not matched to a gene: 10. CDR3 bases: TGTGCCAGCAGTCCCCTAACAGGGGGAGGCCAGCCCCAGCATTTT. As protein: CASSPLTGGGQPQHF.

The gene calls are TRBV19 and TRBJ1-2; D is perhaps TRBD1 (6 bases). Trimming cost V 3 bases and J 6 bases, with 14 bases left between them. The CDR3 sequence is 14 residues long. Germline V gene sequence: CDR1 LNHDA, CDR2 SQIVND (reference sequence). CDR3 nucleotides: TGTGCCAGTAGTATCAGGGACACCGGGAATGGCTACACCTTC. Translating gives CASSIRDTGNGYTF.